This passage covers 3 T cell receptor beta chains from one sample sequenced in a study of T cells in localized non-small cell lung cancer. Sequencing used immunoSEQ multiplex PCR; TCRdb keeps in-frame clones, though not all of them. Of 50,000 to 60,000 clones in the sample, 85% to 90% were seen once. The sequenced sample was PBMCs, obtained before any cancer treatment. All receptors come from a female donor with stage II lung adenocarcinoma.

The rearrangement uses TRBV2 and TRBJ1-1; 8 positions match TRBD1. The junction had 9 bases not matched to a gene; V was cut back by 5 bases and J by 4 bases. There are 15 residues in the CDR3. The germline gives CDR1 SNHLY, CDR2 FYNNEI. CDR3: CASSPRSDRVTEAFF. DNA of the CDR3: TGTGCCAGCAGTCCTAGATCGGACAGGGTCACTGAAGCTTTCTTT.

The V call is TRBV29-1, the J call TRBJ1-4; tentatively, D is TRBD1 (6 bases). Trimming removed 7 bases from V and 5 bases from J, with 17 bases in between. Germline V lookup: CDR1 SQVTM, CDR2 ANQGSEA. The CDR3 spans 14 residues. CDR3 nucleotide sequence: TGCAGCGCCAAACAGGGCATTTGGAATGAAAAACTGTTTTTT. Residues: CSAKQGIWNEKLFF.

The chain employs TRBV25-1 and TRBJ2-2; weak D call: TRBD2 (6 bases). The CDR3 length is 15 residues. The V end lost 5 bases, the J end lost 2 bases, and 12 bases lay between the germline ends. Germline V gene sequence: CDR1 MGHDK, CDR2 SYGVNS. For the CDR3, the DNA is TGTGCCAGCAGTAACTGGGGGGATAACACCGGGGAGCTGTTTTTT. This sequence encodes CASSNWGDNTGELFF.